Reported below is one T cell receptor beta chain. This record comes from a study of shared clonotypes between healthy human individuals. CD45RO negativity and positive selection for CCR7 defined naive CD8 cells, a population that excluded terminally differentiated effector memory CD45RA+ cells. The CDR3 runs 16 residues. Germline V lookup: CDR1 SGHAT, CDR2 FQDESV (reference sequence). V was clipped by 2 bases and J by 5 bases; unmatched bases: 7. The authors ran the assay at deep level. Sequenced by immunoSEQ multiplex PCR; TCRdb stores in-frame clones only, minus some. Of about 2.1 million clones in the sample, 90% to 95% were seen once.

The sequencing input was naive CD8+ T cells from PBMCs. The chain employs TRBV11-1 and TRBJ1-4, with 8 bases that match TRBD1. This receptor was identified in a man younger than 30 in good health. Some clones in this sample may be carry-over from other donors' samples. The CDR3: CASSLSPDRANEKLFF. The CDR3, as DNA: TGTGCCAGCAGCTTATCCCCGGACAGGGCGAATGAAAAACTGTTTTTT.